This is a list of T cell receptor beta chains from one sample in a study of blood T cells in healthy people across ages. A single record per CDR3 protein comes from TCRdb applying MiXCR to the 5' RACE reads. The table records around 650,000 distinct CDR3 sequences, approximately 40% of them present only once. The sample was blood. The source of these receptors is an older man in good health. CDR3s include the opening cysteine and the closing phenylalanine or tryptophan. The D gene is left open where the match is weak. Not all rows give a size; the values are once, few, many and, for expanded clones, a class.

v_gene: TRBV5-1; d_gene: -; j_gene: TRBJ1-1; len: 15; abundance: many; CDR3nt: TGCGCCAGCAGCTTGGACGGCAGGCCGAACACTGAAGCTTTCTTT; CDR3aa: CASSLDGRPNTEAFF
v_gene: TRBV12-3/TRBV12-4; d_gene: -; j_gene: TRBJ2-7; len: 14; abundance: few; CDR3nt: TGTGCCAGCAGTTTTGCAGGAGGGGTCTACGAGCAGTACTTC; CDR3aa: CASSFAGGVYEQYF
v_gene: TRBV6-5; d_gene: -; j_gene: TRBJ1-6; len: 12; abundance: few; CDR3nt: TGTGCCAGCAGTTTACAAGGCTCACCCCTCCACTTT; CDR3aa: CASSLQGSPLHF
v_gene: TRBV7-2; d_gene: -; j_gene: TRBJ2-1; len: 14; abundance: -; CDR3nt: TGTGCCAGCAACTCCCCGGACAGCAGGCATGAGCAGTTCTTC; CDR3aa: CASNSPDSRHEQFF
v_gene: TRBV5-1; d_gene: -; j_gene: TRBJ2-3; len: 17; abundance: few; CDR3nt: TGCGCCAGCAGCTTGGGGGGAAGGACTATAAGCACAGATACGCAGTATTTT; CDR3aa: CASSLGGRTISTDTQYF
v_gene: TRBV9; d_gene: -; j_gene: TRBJ2-3; len: 14; abundance: -; CDR3nt: TGTGCCAGCAGCTCTCCTTTGTCCTCAGATACGCAGTATTTT; CDR3aa: CASSSPLSSDTQYF
v_gene: TRBV20-1; d_gene: TRBD2; j_gene: TRBJ2-3; len: 15; abundance: few; CDR3nt: TGCAGTGCTAGTGGGGCGGGGGACCCCACAGATACGCAGTATTTT; CDR3aa: CSASGAGDPTDTQYF
v_gene: TRBV7-2; d_gene: -; j_gene: TRBJ2-1; len: 14; abundance: -; CDR3nt: TGTGCCAGCAGCTTTGGGAGAGGCCACAATGAGCAGTTCTTC; CDR3aa: CASSFGRGHNEQFF
v_gene: TRBV20-1; d_gene: -; j_gene: TRBJ2-3; len: 15; abundance: -; CDR3nt: TGCAGTACTTTACAGGGTTCTCCATCGGGTGATACGCAGTATTTT; CDR3aa: CSTLQGSPSGDTQYF
v_gene: TRBV3-1; d_gene: -; j_gene: TRBJ1-2; len: 14; abundance: few; CDR3nt: TGTGCCAGCAGCCAATCGGAACTCTACTATGGCTACACCTTC; CDR3aa: CASSQSELYYGYTF
v_gene: TRBV6-2/TRBV6-3; d_gene: TRBD1; j_gene: TRBJ2-2; len: 14; abundance: -; CDR3nt: TGTGCCAGCAGTAAGACAGGGGGCACCGGGGAGCTGTTTTTT; CDR3aa: CASSKTGGTGELFF
v_gene: TRBV4-3; d_gene: -; j_gene: TRBJ1-5; len: 15; abundance: many; CDR3nt: TGCGCCAGCAGCCAAGACCAGGGTAGCAATCAGCCCCAGCATTTT; CDR3aa: CASSQDQGSNQPQHF
v_gene: TRBV7-6; d_gene: TRBD2; j_gene: TRBJ2-2; len: 16; abundance: -; CDR3nt: TGTGCCAGCAGCCCCAGGGAGGGCCGGTTGACCGGGGAGCTGTTTTTT; CDR3aa: CASSPREGRLTGELFF
v_gene: TRBV7-9; d_gene: -; j_gene: TRBJ2-1; len: 16; abundance: few; CDR3nt: TGTGCCAGCAGCTCCGGGGGCGGGGGAACCTACAATGAGCAGTTCTTC; CDR3aa: CASSSGGGGTYNEQFF
v_gene: TRBV12-3/TRBV12-4; d_gene: -; j_gene: TRBJ1-5; len: 15; abundance: few; CDR3nt: TGTGCCAGCAGTCCCGACCGGTATAGCAATCAGCCCCAGCATTTT; CDR3aa: CASSPDRYSNQPQHF
v_gene: TRBV6-1; d_gene: TRBD2; j_gene: TRBJ2-3; len: 15; abundance: -; CDR3nt: TGTGCCAGCAGTGAAAGTAGCGGGACCACAGATACGCAGTATTTT; CDR3aa: CASSESSGTTDTQYF
v_gene: TRBV6-5; d_gene: TRBD2; j_gene: TRBJ2-7; len: 16; abundance: once; CDR3nt: TGTTCCAGCAGTTGGACTAGCGGGGCGGAATCCTACGAGCAGTACTTC; CDR3aa: CSSSWTSGAESYEQYF
v_gene: TRBV11-2; d_gene: -; j_gene: TRBJ1-6; len: 17; abundance: many; CDR3nt: TGTGCCAGCAGCTTAGGGTTTGTGGGACGGACCAATTCACCCCTCCACTTT; CDR3aa: CASSLGFVGRTNSPLHF
v_gene: TRBV7-9; d_gene: TRBD2; j_gene: TRBJ2-7; len: 17; abundance: -; CDR3nt: TGTGCCAGCAGTTCCCCTAGCGGGGGACTCCGATCCGACGAGCAGTACTTC; CDR3aa: CASSSPSGGLRSDEQYF
v_gene: TRBV5-4; d_gene: -; j_gene: TRBJ1-2; len: 11; abundance: -; CDR3nt: TGTGCCGAGGGCAGCAACTATGGCTACACCTTC; CDR3aa: CAEGSNYGYTF
v_gene: TRBV12-3/TRBV12-4; d_gene: -; j_gene: TRBJ2-6; len: 16; abundance: -; CDR3nt: TGTGCCAGCAGTTGGGACGGACCCCCGGGGGCCAACGTCCTGACTTTC; CDR3aa: CASSWDGPPGANVLTF
v_gene: TRBV7-2; d_gene: -; j_gene: TRBJ2-7; len: 12; abundance: -; CDR3nt: TGTGCCAGCAGCTTCGCGTACAATGAGCAGTACTTC; CDR3aa: CASSFAYNEQYF
v_gene: TRBV7-2; d_gene: -; j_gene: TRBJ1-1; len: 14; abundance: -; CDR3nt: TGTGCCAGCAGCTTAGGCCCAGGGCGCCTTGAAGCTTTCTTT; CDR3aa: CASSLGPGRLEAFF
v_gene: TRBV28; d_gene: TRBD2; j_gene: TRBJ2-7; len: 14; abundance: few; CDR3nt: TGTGCCAGCACCTTGACTAGCGGGATGTACGAGCAGTACTTC; CDR3aa: CASTLTSGMYEQYF
v_gene: TRBV4-2; d_gene: -; j_gene: TRBJ2-2; len: 16; abundance: few; CDR3nt: TGTGCCAGCAGCCAAGATCGCGGGGTAGGGACCGGGGAGCTGTTTTTT; CDR3aa: CASSQDRGVGTGELFF
v_gene: TRBV12-3/TRBV12-4; d_gene: -; j_gene: TRBJ2-1; len: 14; abundance: -; CDR3nt: TGTGCCAGCAGTTTAGCGGGGCAGCACCCGACCCAGTTCTTC; CDR3aa: CASSLAGQHPTQFF
v_gene: TRBV7-2; d_gene: -; j_gene: TRBJ2-5; len: 13; abundance: -; CDR3nt: TGTGCCAGCAGCCCTTACGGGAAAGAGACCCAGTACTTC; CDR3aa: CASSPYGKETQYF
v_gene: TRBV7-2; d_gene: TRBD2; j_gene: TRBJ2-5; len: 18; abundance: few; CDR3nt: TGTGCCAGCAGCTTAGAGGGACTAGCGGGGGGGTACCAAGAGACCCAGTACTTC; CDR3aa: CASSLEGLAGGYQETQYF
v_gene: TRBV7-2; d_gene: TRBD2; j_gene: TRBJ2-3; len: 18; abundance: -; CDR3nt: TGTGCCAGCAGCTCCCCAACGGGGGGGGTGTCTGGCACAGATACGCAGTATTTT; CDR3aa: CASSSPTGGVSGTDTQYF
v_gene: TRBV20-1; d_gene: -; j_gene: TRBJ2-3; len: 13; abundance: few; CDR3nt: TGCAGTGGGTCCTACAGGGTCACAGATACGCAGTATTTT; CDR3aa: CSGSYRVTDTQYF
v_gene: TRBV14; d_gene: -; j_gene: TRBJ2-3; len: 15; abundance: -; CDR3nt: TGTGCCAGCAGCCATAGGGGGGCCAGCACAGATACGCAGTATTTT; CDR3aa: CASSHRGASTDTQYF
v_gene: TRBV20-1; d_gene: TRBD2; j_gene: TRBJ2-1; len: 16; abundance: few; CDR3nt: TGCAGTGCTAGGATCACTAGCGGGAGGGGTTTCAATGAGCAGTTCTTC; CDR3aa: CSARITSGRGFNEQFF
v_gene: TRBV6-5; d_gene: TRBD1; j_gene: TRBJ1-1; len: 15; abundance: -; CDR3nt: TGTGCCAGCAGTTCCGCCGGGACAGGGGAAACTGAAGCTTTCTTT; CDR3aa: CASSSAGTGETEAFF
v_gene: TRBV2; d_gene: -; j_gene: TRBJ2-7; len: 14; abundance: -; CDR3nt: TGTGCCAGCAGTGGGTGGCGAAAGACCTACGAGCAGTACTTC; CDR3aa: CASSGWRKTYEQYF
v_gene: TRBV6-2/TRBV6-3; d_gene: -; j_gene: TRBJ2-7; len: 14; abundance: -; CDR3nt: TGTGCCAGTTGCCGCGAGACAGGCCCTTACGAGCAGTACTTC; CDR3aa: CASCRETGPYEQYF
v_gene: TRBV27; d_gene: TRBD1; j_gene: TRBJ1-1; len: 15; abundance: few; CDR3nt: TGTGCCAGCAGTTTTGCAGGGGGGCTGAACACTGAAGCTTTCTTT; CDR3aa: CASSFAGGLNTEAFF
v_gene: TRBV20-1; d_gene: TRBD1; j_gene: TRBJ1-4; len: 14; abundance: -; CDR3nt: TGCAGTGCTACGACAGGGGATTTTGGAGAAAAACTGTTTTTT; CDR3aa: CSATTGDFGEKLFF
v_gene: TRBV20-1; d_gene: -; j_gene: TRBJ1-3; len: 12; abundance: -; CDR3nt: TGCAGTGCTAGTGGCTCTGGAAACACCATATATTTT; CDR3aa: CSASGSGNTIYF
v_gene: TRBV5-1; d_gene: TRBD1; j_gene: TRBJ2-7; len: 16; abundance: -; CDR3nt: TGCGCCAGCAGCCGACCGGGACAGGGGGGAATCTACGAGCAGTACTTC; CDR3aa: CASSRPGQGGIYEQYF
v_gene: TRBV12-5; d_gene: -; j_gene: TRBJ2-5; len: 16; abundance: -; CDR3nt: TGTGCTAGTGGTTTCCCGGCAGGGGTATATTTGGAGACCCAGTACTTC; CDR3aa: CASGFPAGVYLETQYF
v_gene: TRBV12-3/TRBV12-4; d_gene: -; j_gene: TRBJ1-6; len: 16; abundance: -; CDR3nt: TGTGCCAGCAGTCCCTCCTTTCACTCCTATAATTCACCCCTCCACTTT; CDR3aa: CASSPSFHSYNSPLHF
v_gene: TRBV5-1; d_gene: -; j_gene: TRBJ2-7; len: 15; abundance: -; CDR3nt: TGCGCCAGCAGGCCCTACAGCAATACCTACAATGAGCAGTACTTC; CDR3aa: CASRPYSNTYNEQYF
v_gene: TRBV7-2; d_gene: TRBD1; j_gene: TRBJ1-6; len: 15; abundance: -; CDR3nt: TGTGCCAGCAGCGTTCGGGGACAGGGTAATTCACCCCTCCACTTT; CDR3aa: CASSVRGQGNSPLHF
v_gene: TRBV18; d_gene: -; j_gene: TRBJ1-5; len: 15; abundance: -; CDR3nt: TGTGCCAGCTCACGGGACGCCCGGAACAATCAGCCCCAGCATTTT; CDR3aa: CASSRDARNNQPQHF
v_gene: TRBV29-1; d_gene: TRBD2; j_gene: TRBJ2-6; len: 13; abundance: -; CDR3nt: TGCAGCGGGGAGGGCTCTGGGGCCAACGTCCTGACTTTC; CDR3aa: CSGEGSGANVLTF
v_gene: TRBV7-2; d_gene: TRBD1; j_gene: TRBJ2-7; len: 13; abundance: many; CDR3nt: TGTGCCAGCAGTCGGGACAGGGACTACGAGCAGTACTTC; CDR3aa: CASSRDRDYEQYF